The next 16 T cell receptor beta chains were all read from a single sample in a study of patients and donors after allogeneic stem cell transplantation. TCRdb analysed the RT-PCR reads with MiXCR anew, one entry per CDR3 protein. The sample records about a million distinct CDR3 sequences, more than 15% being singletons. Source material: blood, either unsorted or a sorted T cell fraction (not recorded which). These receptor sequences come from a human donor who was either an allogeneic HSCT recipient or a stem cell or donor lymphocyte infusion donor (not recorded which). It is not recorded whose cells these are; they may come from a transplant donor.

This clonotype came up many times. The chain employs TRBV20-1 and TRBJ2-4; D possibly corresponds to TRBD2 (5 bases). The V end was cut by 2 bases, the J end by 1 base, with 12 bases between. CDR1 is DFQATT, CDR2 SNEGSKA, per germline (reference sequence). The CDR3 is 15 residues long. Here the CDR3 reads CSARTGIWAKNIQYF. The CDR3 nucleotides read TGCAGTGCTAGAACCGGGATTTGGGCCAAAAACATTCAGTACTTC.

The chain couples TRBV7-9 to TRBJ1-2, with D maybe TRBD1 (5 bases). V lost 1 base and J 0 bases, leaving 9 bases between the germline ends. The CDR3 runs to 15 residues. Germline CDR1 reads SEHNR; CDR2 reads FQNEAQ (reference sequence). The CDR3 DNA follows: TGTGCCAGCAGCTTAGAGGGGAAAGCTAACTATGGCTACACCTTC. Translation gives CASSLEGKANYGYTF.

The table lists this clonotype with a few counts. V and J are TRBV20-1 and TRBJ2-1, with 11 bases matching TRBD2. CDR1 is DFQATT and CDR2 is SNEGSKA in the germline V gene (reference sequence). The V segment lost 5 bases and the J segment 4 bases; nucleotides outside the gene matches: 16. The CDR3 sequence is 18 residues long. Here the CDR3 reads CSAEGLADSLEPYNEQFF. In DNA, the CDR3 is TGCAGTGCTGAGGGACTAGCGGACTCACTCGAACCTTACAATGAGCAGTTCTTC.

The V gene is TRBV12-3 or TRBV12-4, the J gene TRBJ2-1; 7 nucleotides align to TRBD2. V shed 6 bases, J shed 7 bases, and the junction held 12 bases outside the gene matches. The CDR3 consists of 15 residues. The CDR3 region is CASSALLAPGNEQFF. The CDR3 region has the DNA TGTGCCAGCAGCGCTCTACTAGCGCCCGGGAATGAGCAGTTCTTC.

This clonotype has more than one count but fewer than ten. This rearrangement joins TRBV12-3 or TRBV12-4 to TRBJ2-7, with D tentatively TRBD2 (5 bases). This CDR3 region has 13 residues. V was shortened by 5 bases and J by 9 bases, with 17 bases between the two germline ends. The CDR3 region is CASSPSQLGGQYF. The CDR3 nucleotides are TGTGCCAGCAGTCCCAGCCAACTTGGAGGGCAGTACTTC.

This clonotype was seen only a few times. V gene TRBV29-1 combines with J gene TRBJ2-7; either TRBD1 or TRBD2 may supply D (6 bases each). Germline assignment: CDR1 SQVTM and CDR2 ANQGSEA. This CDR3 contains 16 residues. V gave up 1 base and J gave up 0 bases, with 16 bases separating them. This chain's CDR3 is CSVEVGRTDISYEQYF. DNA for the CDR3: TGCAGCGTTGAAGTAGGGAGGACAGATATCTCCTACGAGCAGTACTTC.

The chain couples TRBV6-5 to TRBJ2-1, with TRBD1 identical over 7 bases. In germline, CDR1 is MNHEY, CDR2 SVGAGI. The length of the CDR3 is 12 residues. Trimming at V came to 6 bases and at J to 10 bases, leaving 6 bases not matched to a gene. CDR3 nucleotide sequence: TGTGCCAGCAGCCGTACAGGGGTCGAGCAGTTCTTC. Its translation is CASSRTGVEQFF.

This clonotype turned up a few times. The chain recombines TRBV9 with TRBJ2-1, with TRBD1 matching 8 bases. Germline CDR1 reads SGDLS; CDR2 reads YYNGEE. The CDR3 contains 17 residues. V lost 0 bases and J lost 4; bases outside the gene matches: 9. In DNA form, the CDR3 reads TGTGCCAGCAGCGTAGCGTTGTGGCAGGGGGCTTACAATGAGCAGTTCTTC. This sequence encodes CASSVALWQGAYNEQFF.

This clonotype was recorded at least ten times. The chain recombines TRBV29-1 with TRBJ2-1; D not resolved. The V gene's germline CDR1 is SQVTM and CDR2 ANQGSEA. The CDR3 spans 11 residues. Trimming stripped 6 bases from V and 9 bases from J, with 12 bases between. CDR3 region: CSVAPTGEQFF. As DNA, the CDR3 is TGCAGCGTAGCGCCTACCGGTGAGCAGTTCTTC.

This clonotype was seen a handful of times. This sequence joins TRBV29-1 and TRBJ2-1; 11 bases match TRBD2. The CDR3 is made up of 14 amino acids. CDR1 SQVTM and CDR2 ANQGSEA come from the germline V gene. In nucleotides, the CDR3 is TGCAGGCCAAAGGTAGCGGGAGGGCGTAATGAGCAGTTCTTC. Amino acid sequence: CRPKVAGGRNEQFF.

The chain recombines TRBV7-9 with TRBJ2-1; no reliable D call. The CDR3 runs 15 residues. The V gene's germline CDR1 is SEHNR and CDR2 FQNEAQ (reference sequence). Between the trimmed V and J ends, which lost 1 base and 3 bases, there was a span of 10 bases. In DNA form, the CDR3 reads TGTGCCAGCAGCTTAGTTGGGGTGCACTACAATGAGCAGTTCTTC. Encoded protein: CASSLVGVHYNEQFF. The full variable domain, rest sourced from reference TRBV7-9 and TRBJ2-1, is DTGVSQNPRHKITKRGQNVTFRCDPISEHNRLYWYRQTLGQGPEFLTYFQNEAQLEKSRLLSDRFSAERPKGSFSTLEIQRTEQGDSAMYLCASSLVGVHYNEQFFGPGTRLTVL.

The rearrangement links TRBV29-1 to TRBJ1-1, with TRBD1 as a possible D gene (5 bases). The germline CDR1 and CDR2 sequences are SQVTM and ANQGSEA. Trimming stripped 6 bases from V and 0 bases from J, with 14 bases between. CDR3 length: 14 amino acids. CDR3 sequence (DNA): TGCAGCGTCTCGACAGAACTAATGAACACTGAAGCTTTCTTT. It yields the protein CSVSTELMNTEAFF.

J is TRBJ1-1 and V is TRBV20-1; D may be TRBD1 (6 bases). Trimming pared 8 bases from V and 11 bases from J, leaving 30 bases between. The CDR3 is made up of 15 amino acids. Germline V CDR1 and CDR2: DFQATT, SNEGSKA (reference sequence). The DNA for the CDR3 is TGCAGTATCAGCTCCCAACCGGGGGCCCCGACGGATGCTTTCTTT. Translating gives CSISSQPGAPTDAFF.

This clonotype was detected ten times or more. The chain links TRBV24-1 to TRBJ2-3; 7 bases line up with TRBD2. Germline V gives CDR1 KGHDR, CDR2 SFDVKD. This CDR3 has 16 amino acids. V lost 1 base and J lost 0; bases outside the gene matches: 3. Here the CDR3 reads CATSDFMGGSTDTQYF. The CDR3 nucleotides are TGTGCCACCAGTGATTTCATGGGGGGGAGCACAGATACGCAGTATTTT.

In its sample, this clonotype was seen a few times. The rearrangement uses TRBV12-3 or TRBV12-4 and TRBJ2-7, with a possible D match to TRBD2 (6 bases). Trimming removed 3 bases from V and 3 bases from J, with 12 bases in between. The length of the CDR3 is 14 residues. Here the CDR3 reads CASSFSGELYEQYF. CDR3 sequence (DNA): TGTGCCAGCAGTTTTTCGGGAGAACTCTACGAGCAGTACTTC.

This clonotype was picked up a small number of times. The V and J genes are TRBV9 and TRBJ2-7; D call uncertain. V was clipped by 4 bases and J by 3 bases, with 20 bases between them. There are 16 residues in the CDR3. Germline CDR1 and CDR2: SGDLS and YYNGEE. This chain's CDR3 is CASSPRWADADYEQYF. The CDR3 nucleotides read TGTGCCAGCAGCCCGCGTTGGGCAGACGCCGACTACGAGCAGTACTTC. Filled out from reference TRBV9 and TRBJ2-7, the complete variable domain reads DSGVTQTPKHLITATGQRVTLRCSPRSGDLSVYWYQQSLDQGLQFLIQYYNGEERAKGNILERFSAQQFPDLHSELNLSSLELGDSALYFCASSPRWADADYEQYFGPGTRLTVT.